The rows below give T cell receptor beta chains drawn from one sample of a study of cytomegalovirus exposure and HLA in healthy donors. This table comes from immunoSEQ multiplex PCR, and its TCRdb copy is limited to in-frame clones, with some not included. Here the sample spans 150,000 to 200,000 clones, 65% to 90% being singletons. The material sequenced was PBMCs. These receptors all come from a woman under 30 in good health and CMV-seronegative. The CDR3 runs from the conserved cysteine through the conserved F or W. A D gene is named only where the DNA matches it firmly. The size entry is marked missing in some rows and otherwise reads once, few, many or a size class.

>once|TRBV7-2|14|TRBJ1-1|NA
CASSDRQGLTEAFF
TGTGCCAGCAGCGACCGGCAGGGGCTCACTGAAGCTTTCTTT
>NA|TRBV9|15|TRBJ1-1|NA
CASSVGSETNTEAFF
TGTGCCAGCAGCGTAGGGTCGGAGACTAACACTGAAGCTTTCTTT
>NA|TRBV7-9|12|TRBJ1-3|NA
CASSSQQGIIYF
TGTGCCAGCAGCTCGCAACAGGGCATCATATATTTT
>NA|TRBV4-3|13|TRBJ2-1|NA
CASSQGGGLGQFF
TGCGCCAGCAGCCAAGGAGGGGGTCTAGGGCAGTTCTTC
>once|TRBV14|14|TRBJ2-1|NA
CASSLTLVLHEQFF
TGTGCCAGCAGCCTAACACTAGTCTTGCATGAGCAGTTCTTC
>NA|TRBV5-6|13|TRBJ2-7|TRBD2
CASSPLTSGREYF
TGTGCCAGCAGCCCCCTAACTAGCGGGAGGGAGTACTTC
>NA|TRBV29-1|11|TRBJ2-5|TRBD1
CSVDRPETQYF
TGCAGCGTGGACAGGCCAGAGACCCAGTACTTC
>NA|TRBV11-2|15|TRBJ1-2|NA
CASTSPVGGGYGYTF
TGTGCCAGCACCTCCCCGGTAGGGGGTGGCTATGGCTACACCTTC
>NA|TRBV7-8|15|TRBJ2-3|NA
CASSSQHDSTDTQYF
TGTGCCAGCAGCTCTCAACATGATTCCACAGATACGCAGTATTTT
>once|TRBV7-3|18|TRBJ2-3|TRBD2
CASSLTSRTSRFTDTQYF
TGTGCCAGCAGCTTAACGTCCAGGACTAGCCGATTCACAGATACGCAGTATTTT
>NA|TRBV14|11|TRBJ2-1|NA
CASSQPSEQFF
TGTGCCAGCAGCCAACCTAGTGAGCAGTTCTTC
>NA|TRBV19|13|TRBJ1-1|NA
CASSIGNSGEAFF
TGTGCCAGTAGTATCGGGAATTCTGGGGAAGCTTTCTTT
>once|TRBV11-2|13|TRBJ2-3|NA
CASSFAGADTQYF
TGTGCCAGCAGCTTTGCAGGGGCAGATACGCAGTATTTT
>NA|TRBV5-4|16|TRBJ2-1|NA
CASSSGAGESYNEQFF
TGTGCCAGCAGCTCGGGGGCGGGAGAATCCTACAATGAGCAGTTCTTC
>many|TRBV25-1|15|TRBJ1-2|TRBD1
CASSPTGIANYGYTF
TGTGCCAGCAGCCCGACAGGGATCGCTAACTATGGCTACACCTTC
>NA|TRBV5-4|19|TRBJ2-1|TRBD2
CAIVPPGLAGGPTYNEQFF
TGTGCCATTGTACCCCCGGGACTAGCGGGGGGGCCTACCTACAATGAGCAGTTCTTC
>NA|TRBV6-5|15|TRBJ1-2|NA
CASSYGSVANYGYTF
TGTGCCAGCAGTTACGGCAGCGTAGCTAACTATGGCTACACCTTC
>NA|TRBV7-9|15|TRBJ1-3|NA
CASSLQEDPRNTIYF
TGTGCCAGCAGCTTACAAGAGGATCCGAGAAACACCATATATTTT